What follows are 15 T cell receptor beta chains derived from one specimen sequenced in a study of OX40 agonist ivuxolimab in advanced cancers. Clones were read by immunoSEQ multiplex PCR, and TCRdb kept only the in-frame ones, dropping some. The repertoire holds 100,000 or so clones, with about nine tenths as singletons. The source was CD4+ or CD8+ T cells sorted from blood, collected in a trial of the OX40 agonist ivuxolimab. These receptors were collected from an adult with an advanced solid tumor such as melanoma, head and neck, liver or kidney cancer.

The count of this clone is one. The chain combines TRBV4-2 with TRBJ2-6; no clear D gene. This CDR3 is 18 amino acids long. Germline V gene lookup returns CDR1 LGHNA and CDR2 YNFKEQ. Trimming stripped 4 bases from V and 0 bases from J, with 16 bases between. DNA for the CDR3: TGTGCCAGCAGCCGCAGGAAAGACCAAGGCTCTGGGGCCAACGTCCTGACTTTC. Its protein is CASSRRKDQGSGANVLTF.

V usage is TRBV4-1 and J usage is TRBJ2-5, with D possibly matching TRBD2 (5 bases). The CDR3 runs 16 residues. Germline values: CDR1 MGHRA, CDR2 YSYEKL. With 0 bases removed from V and 5 bases from J, the gap between germline ends came to 16 bases. Here the CDR3 reads CASSQDRGPTRETQYF. Here the CDR3 DNA reads TGCGCCAGCAGCCAAGATAGAGGGCCCACCAGGGAGACCCAGTACTTC.

V usage is TRBV6-1 and J usage is TRBJ1-1; 7 bases align to TRBD1. Trimming at V came to 7 bases and at J to 7 bases, leaving 3 bases not matched to a gene. Germline V gene data show CDR1 as MNHNS and CDR2 as SASEGT. The CDR3 loop spans 11 amino acids. CDR3 bases: TGTGCCAGCAAGGGGGCCGGTGAAGCTTTCTTT. It is translated as CASKGAGEAFF.

This clone was counted a single time. The rearrangement joins TRBV11-2 to TRBJ2-7; D perhaps matches TRBD2 (5 bases). This CDR3 contains 15 residues. Between the trimmed V and J ends, which lost 5 bases and 5 bases, there was a span of 19 bases. The V gene's germline CDR1 is SGHAT and CDR2 FQNNGV. The CDR3 region has the DNA TGTGCCAGCAGCAGCCTCCGTGAGGGCCGACACGAGCAGTACTTC. Translating gives CASSSLREGRHEQYF.

This chain links TRBV18 with TRBJ1-3; 9 nucleotides align to TRBD1. The V gene's germline CDR1 is KGHSH and CDR2 LQKENI. CDR3 size: 21 residues. Unmatched junction bases numbered 19, after V lost 2 bases and J lost 2 bases. CDR3 sequence reads: CASSPTPVGSGQGTAGNTIYF. The CDR3 DNA follows: TGTGCCAGCTCACCAACGCCGGTAGGGTCCGGACAGGGGACCGCTGGAAACACCATATATTTT.

This clone was observed a single time. This rearrangement joins TRBV5-4 to TRBJ2-7; D gene ambiguous. Germline CDR1 SGHNT, CDR2 YYREEE (reference sequence). Trimming removed 2 bases from V and 2 bases from J, with 14 bases in between. The CDR3 has 15 amino acids. The CDR3 loop reads CASSFAGIQTYEQYF. The CDR3 DNA is TGTGCCAGCAGCTTTGCAGGAATCCAGACCTACGAGCAGTACTTC.

This chain uses TRBV4-1 with TRBJ2-7; 10 bases fit TRBD1. The ends lost 4 bases at V and 6 bases at J; junction bases unmatched: 6. The germline gives CDR1 MGHRA, CDR2 YSYEKL. The CDR3 spans 14 residues. The CDR3 nucleotides read TGCGCCAGCAGCCGCGGGACAGGGGAGCGCGAGCAGTACTTC. Its translation: CASSRGTGEREQYF.

The V gene is TRBV7-2, the J gene TRBJ2-5; the D is unclear. Looked up from germline, CDR1 is SGHTA and CDR2 is FQGNSA. V lost 5 bases, J lost 4 bases, and 11 bases lay in between. The CDR3 contains 13 residues. CDR3 DNA: TGTGCCAGCAGCCCCAAGGTGGGAGAGACCCAGTACTTC. Translating gives CASSPKVGETQYF.

The gene calls are TRBV9 and TRBJ1-4, with D perhaps matching TRBD1 (5 bases). Germline values: CDR1 SGDLS, CDR2 YYNGEE. This CDR3 comprises 15 residues. The germline V and J ends were trimmed by 2 bases and 6 bases, with 14 bases remaining between them. The CDR3, as DNA: TGTGCCAGCAGCGTGGGACCGATAAAGGATGAAAAACTGTTTTTT. The encoded protein is CASSVGPIKDEKLFF. Filled out from reference TRBV9 and TRBJ1-4, the complete variable domain reads DSGVTQTPKHLITATGQRVTLRCSPRSGDLSVYWYQQSLDQGLQFLIQYYNGEERAKGNILERFSAQQFPDLHSELNLSSLELGDSALYFCASSVGPIKDEKLFFGSGTQLSVL.

The gene calls are TRBV11-2 and TRBJ2-7; 9 bases match TRBD1. The J segment lost 7 bases and the V segment lost 1 base, leaving 8 bases of the junction unmatched. Germline values: CDR1 SGHAT, CDR2 FQNNGV. This CDR3 is built from 15 residues. The CDR3 here is CASSLVGTGLREQYF. In DNA form, the CDR3 reads TGTGCCAGCAGCTTAGTCGGGACAGGGCTAAGAGAGCAGTACTTC. The full variable domain, its missing parts supplied by reference TRBV11-2 and TRBJ2-7, is EAGVAQSPRYKIIEKRQSVAFWCNPISGHATLYWYQQILGQGPKLLIQFQNNGVVDDSQLPKDRFSAERLKGVDSTLKIQPAKLEDSAVYLCASSLVGTGLREQYFGPGTRLTVT.

This clone showed up just once. The genes are TRBV7-8 and TRBJ1-2; D not certain. The CDR3 extends over 14 amino acids. V lost 0 bases to trimming and J lost 1 base, with 6 bases between them. The germline gives CDR1 SGHVS, CDR2 FQNEAQ. Written as DNA, the CDR3 is TGTGCCAGCAGCTTAGCGCCGGTTAACTATGGCTACACCTTC. This encodes CASSLAPVNYGYTF.

This clone was recorded once. V usage is TRBV7-2 and J usage is TRBJ2-7; 12 nucleotides match TRBD2. CDR1 SGHTA and CDR2 FQGNSA come from the germline V gene. Trimming removed 5 bases from V and 6 bases from J; junction bases left unmatched: 14. This CDR3 region has 17 residues. The CDR3 DNA reads as TGTGCCAGCAGCCCTCCGACTAGCGGGAGACTGGGGGGCGAGCAGTACTTC. Its protein is CASSPPTSGRLGGEQYF.

The chain couples TRBV10-3 to TRBJ1-3; 12 bases align to TRBD1. There are 17 residues in the CDR3. The germline V gene has CDR1 ENHRY and CDR2 SYGVKD. The V segment lost 6 bases and the J segment 1 base; nucleotides outside the gene matches: 7. DNA of the CDR3: TGTGCCATCAGGCCGGGACAGGGGGCATCGTCTGGAAACACCATATATTTT. Translation: CAIRPGQGASSGNTIYF.

The J gene is TRBJ1-5, the V gene TRBV19, with 7 bases identical to TRBD1. This CDR3 is built from 15 residues. From germline, CDR1 is LNHDA and CDR2 SQIVND (reference sequence). J was trimmed by 4 bases and V by 6 bases; bases with no gene match: 9. Here the CDR3 DNA reads TGTGCCAGTAGCTTGGACAGGTTAGCTAATCAGCCCCAGCATTTT. It translates to CASSLDRLANQPQHF.

The chain joins TRBV5-6 to TRBJ1-1; possible D gene TRBD1, 6 bases. Per the germline V gene, CDR1 is SGHDT and CDR2 is YYEEEE. The CDR3 consists of 13 residues. Trimming stripped 5 bases from V and 6 bases from J, with 14 bases between. CDR3 amino acids: CASRPKDRSEAFF. As DNA, the CDR3 is TGTGCCAGCAGACCTAAAGACAGGTCTGAAGCTTTCTTT.